This section outlines one TCR beta chain sequence together with its context. This record comes from a study of blood T cell repertoires in COVID-19. Study overall: Italy, Spain and the United States were the sources of the convalescent and acute COVID-19 samples. In each case, the material was cDNA or gDNA derived from T cells, B-cell-depleted T cells, or PBMCs.

Original methodology: Reference gene primer amplification gave nucleated cell count estimates. Some clones are missing from TCRdb's copy, which holds only in-frame ones; the method was immunoSEQ multiplex PCR. V and J calls and clone size come straight from that table; D and trimming were deduced from the DNA. The profile shows approximately 150,000 clones, roughly 90% of them singletons. The CDR3 runs to 16 residues. V was clipped by 1 base and J by 3 bases, with 13 bases between them. Germline assignment: CDR1 SGHNT and CDR2 YYREEE (reference sequence). The sample taken for sequencing was peripheral blood. The V and J genes are TRBV5-4 and TRBJ2-2, with D maybe TRBD1 (6 bases). The sequence was obtained from a man aged 60 to 69 with active or convalescent COVID-19. The CDR3 DNA sequence: TGTGCCAGCAGCTTGTTCGCAGGGGTCGACACCGGGGAGCTGTTTTTT. Protein sequence: CASSLFAGVDTGELFF.